These T cell receptor beta chains were read from a single sample in a study of cytomegalovirus exposure and HLA in healthy donors. The assay was immunoSEQ multiplex PCR, and TCRdb's table has in-frame clones only and misses some. The sample comprises approximately 150,000 clones, about three quarters of which are singletons, and roughly 3% rests with the top ten. The sample was PBMCs. These receptors came from a woman aged 25 to 39 in good health and CMV-seronegative. The CDR3 runs from the conserved cysteine through the conserved F or W. Fields, in order: D gene, clone size, V gene, J gene, CDR3 DNA, CDR3 protein. A D gene is named only where the DNA matches it firmly. Clone size appears in some rows only: once, few, many, or a class for an expanded clone.

D: TRBD1; size: few; V: TRBV5-8; J: TRBJ1-1; DNA: TGTGCCAGCAGCCCCATACCGACAGGGAGGAACACTGAAGCTTTCTTT; CDR3: CASSPIPTGRNTEAFF
D: .; size: .; V: TRBV28; J: TRBJ2-2; DNA: TGTGCCAGCAGTTTGTGGCAGGGAAACACCGGGGAGCTGTTTTTT; CDR3: CASSLWQGNTGELFF
D: .; size: .; V: TRBV27; J: TRBJ1-1; DNA: TGTGCCAGCAGCCGGTCGCTGAACACTGAAGCTTTCTTT; CDR3: CASSRSLNTEAFF
D: TRBD1; size: once; V: TRBV6-4; J: TRBJ1-2; DNA: TGTGCCAGCCGACAGGGGGTCGGCTATGGCTACACCTTC; CDR3: CASRQGVGYGYTF
D: .; size: .; V: TRBV14; J: TRBJ1-2; DNA: TGTGCCAGCAGTTCCTCTAACTATGGCTACACCTTC; CDR3: CASSSSNYGYTF
D: TRBD2; size: .; V: TRBV7-2; J: TRBJ2-2; DNA: TGTGCCAGCAGCTTAAGGACTAGCGGGTACGACACCGGGGAGCTGTTTTTT; CDR3: CASSLRTSGYDTGELFF
D: .; size: .; V: TRBV4-1; J: TRBJ1-1; DNA: TGCGCCAGCAGCCAAGTCGGGCGGGCTCGCACTGAAGCTTTCTTT; CDR3: CASSQVGRARTEAFF
D: TRBD2; size: .; V: TRBV27; J: TRBJ2-3; DNA: TGTGCCAGCAGGCGTCTTTCGGGAGGCTGGTCCGATACGCAGTATTTT; CDR3: CASRRLSGGWSDTQYF
D: .; size: few; V: TRBV9; J: TRBJ1-3; DNA: TGTGCCAGCAGCGTTGACTACTCTGGAAACACCATATATTTT; CDR3: CASSVDYSGNTIYF
D: TRBD2; size: .; V: TRBV4-2; J: TRBJ2-4; DNA: TGTGCCAGCAGTCGTGGACTAGCGGGGGTAGCCAAAAACATTCAGTACTTC; CDR3: CASSRGLAGVAKNIQYF
D: TRBD1; size: .; V: TRBV5-1; J: TRBJ2-1; DNA: TGCGCCAGCAGCCGTGGACAGGGCAGCTCCTACAATGAGCAGTTCTTC; CDR3: CASSRGQGSSYNEQFF
D: .; size: once; V: TRBV28; J: TRBJ1-1; DNA: TGTGCCAGCAGTTCACAGGGAGTGAACACTGAAGCTTTCTTT; CDR3: CASSSQGVNTEAFF
D: .; size: .; V: TRBV27; J: TRBJ1-2; DNA: TGTGCCAGCAGTTTAAACATCAACTATGGCTACACCTTC; CDR3: CASSLNINYGYTF
D: .; size: .; V: TRBV5-1; J: TRBJ1-1; DNA: TGCGCCAGCAGCTCACCAACAGGGAGAGGCACTGAAGCTTTCTTT; CDR3: CASSSPTGRGTEAFF
D: TRBD1; size: .; V: TRBV28; J: TRBJ1-5; DNA: TGTGCCAGCATGTGGACAGGGGGCAATCAGCCCCAGCATTTT; CDR3: CASMWTGGNQPQHF
D: .; size: .; V: TRBV5-4; J: TRBJ1-3; DNA: TGTGCCAGCAGCTTGGCAGGGGCGGGAAACACCATATATTTT; CDR3: CASSLAGAGNTIYF
D: TRBD1; size: .; V: TRBV5-8; J: TRBJ1-1; DNA: TGTGCCAGCAGCTTCTACTCAGGGGGCGAAGCTTTCTTT; CDR3: CASSFYSGGEAFF
D: TRBD2; size: few; V: TRBV5-4; J: TRBJ2-5; DNA: TGTGCCAGCAGCCAAGGACTAGCGGGAGGGTCGGTTAAAGAGACCCAGTACTTC; CDR3: CASSQGLAGGSVKETQYF
D: .; size: .; V: TRBV7-2; J: TRBJ2-3; DNA: TGTGCCAGCGGCAGGGGAAAGACTACAGATACGCAGTATTTT; CDR3: CASGRGKTTDTQYF
D: .; size: .; V: TRBV7-6; J: TRBJ2-7; DNA: TGTGCCAGCAGCTTAGCCCACTCCTACGAGCAGTACTTC; CDR3: CASSLAHSYEQYF
D: TRBD1; size: few; V: TRBV7-3; J: TRBJ2-3; DNA: TGTGCCAGCAGCTCCCGACAGGGGCCCACAGATACGCAGTATTTT; CDR3: CASSSRQGPTDTQYF
D: TRBD1; size: .; V: TRBV7-6; J: TRBJ1-1; DNA: TGTGCCAGCAGCGCCTGGGGCCGGGACAGGGGGGCTGAAGCTTTCTTT; CDR3: CASSAWGRDRGAEAFF
D: TRBD1; size: .; V: TRBV7-9; J: TRBJ1-2; DNA: TGTGCCAGCAGCAAAAGCACGGGACAGATGGTAGGCTACACCTTC; CDR3: CASSKSTGQMVGYTF
D: .; size: .; V: TRBV30; J: TRBJ1-5; DNA: TGTGCCTGGGCCGGGACATTTAGCAATCAGCCCCAGCATTTT; CDR3: CAWAGTFSNQPQHF
D: .; size: .; V: TRBV28; J: TRBJ2-1; DNA: TGTGCCAGCAGTTTAGGTGCGGGGCACATCAATGAGCAGTTCTTC; CDR3: CASSLGAGHINEQFF
D: .; size: few; V: TRBV5-1; J: TRBJ1-5; DNA: TGCGCCAGCAGCTTGGACGGGAATCAGCCCCAGCATTTT; CDR3: CASSLDGNQPQHF
D: TRBD1; size: .; V: TRBV5-4; J: TRBJ1-1; DNA: TGTGCCAGCAGCTCCAGGGGGCCCACTGAAGCTTTCTTT; CDR3: CASSSRGPTEAFF
D: TRBD1; size: once; V: TRBV30; J: TRBJ1-3; DNA: TGTGCCTGCCACGGACAGGCCCGGGGAAACACCATATATTTT; CDR3: CACHGQARGNTIYF
D: TRBD2; size: .; V: TRBV5-4; J: TRBJ2-1; DNA: TGTGCCAGCAGCAAGTGGTCAGGACTAGGGTTGAATGAGCAGTTCTTC; CDR3: CASSKWSGLGLNEQFF
D: TRBD1; size: .; V: TRBV5-1; J: TRBJ2-3; DNA: TGCGCCAGCAGCTCCGGGACAGGGGGTGCAGATACGCAGTATTTT; CDR3: CASSSGTGGADTQYF
D: .; size: .; V: TRBV5-6; J: TRBJ1-1; DNA: TGTGCCAGCAGCCACCCAACCACATCTACTGAAGCTTTCTTT; CDR3: CASSHPTTSTEAFF
D: .; size: .; V: TRBV30; J: TRBJ1-5; DNA: TGTGCCTGGAAAACTCAGGGAAAGAGCAATCAGCCCCAGCATTTT; CDR3: CAWKTQGKSNQPQHF
D: TRBD1; size: .; V: TRBV7-7; J: TRBJ2-7; DNA: TGTGCCAGCAGCTTAGACAGGGGAGACGAGCAGTACTTC; CDR3: CASSLDRGDEQYF
D: TRBD1; size: .; V: TRBV9; J: TRBJ2-1; DNA: TGTGCCAGCAGCGTAAGTCAGGGGGCGTACAATGAGCAGTTCTTC; CDR3: CASSVSQGAYNEQFF
D: .; size: .; V: TRBV7-2; J: TRBJ2-7; DNA: TGTGCCAGCAGCGCCTATTCTACCTACGAGCAGTACTTC; CDR3: CASSAYSTYEQYF
D: TRBD1; size: .; V: TRBV6-1; J: TRBJ2-3; DNA: TGTGCCAGCAGTACCGGGACAGCGAGCACAGATACGCAGTATTTT; CDR3: CASSTGTASTDTQYF